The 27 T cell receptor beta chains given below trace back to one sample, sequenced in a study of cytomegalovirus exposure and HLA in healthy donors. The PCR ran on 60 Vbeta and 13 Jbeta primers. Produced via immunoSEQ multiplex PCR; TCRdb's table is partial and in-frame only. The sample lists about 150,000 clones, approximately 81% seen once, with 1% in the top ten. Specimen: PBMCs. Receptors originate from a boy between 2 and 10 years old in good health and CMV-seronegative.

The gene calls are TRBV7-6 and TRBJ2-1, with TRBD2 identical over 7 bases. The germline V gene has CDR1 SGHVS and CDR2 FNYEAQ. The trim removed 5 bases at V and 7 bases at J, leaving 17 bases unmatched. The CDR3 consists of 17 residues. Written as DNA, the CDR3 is TGTGCCAGCAGCCCCGATGCTGGGGTAGCGGGTTGGAATGAGCAGTTCTTC. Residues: CASSPDAGVAGWNEQFF.

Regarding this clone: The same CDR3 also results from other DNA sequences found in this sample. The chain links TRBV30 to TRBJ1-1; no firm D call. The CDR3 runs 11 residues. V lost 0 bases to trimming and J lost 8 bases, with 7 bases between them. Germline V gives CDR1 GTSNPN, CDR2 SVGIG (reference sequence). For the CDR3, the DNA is TGTGCCTGGAGTGTAAGAGGGGAAGCTTTCTTT. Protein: CAWSVRGEAFF.

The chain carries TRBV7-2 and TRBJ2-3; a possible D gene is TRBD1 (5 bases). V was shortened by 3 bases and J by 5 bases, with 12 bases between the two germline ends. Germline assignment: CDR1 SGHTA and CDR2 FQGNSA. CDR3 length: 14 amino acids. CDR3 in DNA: TGTGCCAGCAGCTTGACAGACCGAATAGATACGCAGTATTTT. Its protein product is CASSLTDRIDTQYF.

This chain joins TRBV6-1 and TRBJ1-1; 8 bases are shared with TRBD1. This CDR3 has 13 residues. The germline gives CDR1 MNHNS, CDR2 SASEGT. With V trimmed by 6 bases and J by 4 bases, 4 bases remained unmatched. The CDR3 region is CASRTGAGTEAFF. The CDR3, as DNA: TGTGCCAGCAGGACAGGGGCTGGCACTGAAGCTTTCTTT.

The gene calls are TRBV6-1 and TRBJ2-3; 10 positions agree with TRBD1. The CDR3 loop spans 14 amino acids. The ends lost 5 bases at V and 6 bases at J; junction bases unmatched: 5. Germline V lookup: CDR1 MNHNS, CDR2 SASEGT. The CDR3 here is CASSQGQGWDTQYF. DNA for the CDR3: TGTGCCAGCAGTCAGGGACAGGGGTGGGATACGCAGTATTTT.

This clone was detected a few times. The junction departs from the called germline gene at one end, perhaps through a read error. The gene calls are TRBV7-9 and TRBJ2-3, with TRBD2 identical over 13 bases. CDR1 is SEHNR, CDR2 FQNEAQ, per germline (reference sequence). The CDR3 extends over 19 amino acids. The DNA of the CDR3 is TGTTCCAGCAGCTTAATTGGACTAGCGGGAGTCACACTAACAGATACGCAGTATTTT. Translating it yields CSSSLIGLAGVTLTDTQYF.

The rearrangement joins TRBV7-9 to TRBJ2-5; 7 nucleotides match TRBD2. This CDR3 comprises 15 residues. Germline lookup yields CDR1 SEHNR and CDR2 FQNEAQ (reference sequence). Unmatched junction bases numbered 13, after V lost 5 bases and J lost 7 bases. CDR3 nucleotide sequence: TGTGCCAGCAGCGCAGCTCCCAGCGGGGTAGGGACCCAGTACTTC. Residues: CASSAAPSGVGTQYF.

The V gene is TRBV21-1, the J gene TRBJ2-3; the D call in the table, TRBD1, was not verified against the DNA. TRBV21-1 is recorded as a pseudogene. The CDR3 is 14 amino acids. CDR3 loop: CASSKPRGKDTQYF. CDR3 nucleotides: TGTGCCAGCAGCAAGCCCAGGGGAAAGGATACGCAGTATTTT.

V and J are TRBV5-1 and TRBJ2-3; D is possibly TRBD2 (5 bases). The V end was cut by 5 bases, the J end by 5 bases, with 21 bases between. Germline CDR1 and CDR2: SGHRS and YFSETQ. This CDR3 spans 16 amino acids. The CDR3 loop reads CASSPIEGLAEDTQYF. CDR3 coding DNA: TGCGCCAGCAGTCCTATCGAAGGACTTGCGGAAGATACGCAGTATTTT.

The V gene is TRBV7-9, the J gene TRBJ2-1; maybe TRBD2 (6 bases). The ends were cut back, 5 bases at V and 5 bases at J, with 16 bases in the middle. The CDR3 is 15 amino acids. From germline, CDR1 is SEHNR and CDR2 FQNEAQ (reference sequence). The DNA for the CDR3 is TGTGCCAGCAGCCCCAGTGGAGGGACTCACAATGAGCAGTTCTTC. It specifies CASSPSGGTHNEQFF.

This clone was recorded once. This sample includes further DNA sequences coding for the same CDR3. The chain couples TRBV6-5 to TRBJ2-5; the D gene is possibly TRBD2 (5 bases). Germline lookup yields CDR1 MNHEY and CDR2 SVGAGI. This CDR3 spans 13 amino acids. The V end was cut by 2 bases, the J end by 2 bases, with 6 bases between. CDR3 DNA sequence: TGTGCCAGCAGTTACGGACTGCAAGAGACCCAGTACTTC. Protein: CASSYGLQETQYF.

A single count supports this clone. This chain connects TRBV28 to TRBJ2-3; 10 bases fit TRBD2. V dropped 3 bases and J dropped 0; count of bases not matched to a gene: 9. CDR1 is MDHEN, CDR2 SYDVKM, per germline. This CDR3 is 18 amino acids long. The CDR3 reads CASSFRNPLAGSTDTQYF. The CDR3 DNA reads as TGTGCCAGCAGTTTCCGAAACCCACTAGCGGGGAGCACAGATACGCAGTATTTT. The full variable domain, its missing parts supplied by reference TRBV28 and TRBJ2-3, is DVKVTQSSRYLVKRTGEKVFLECVQDMDHENMFWYRQDPGLGLRLIYFSYDVKMKEKGDIPEGYSVSREKKERFSLILESASTNQTSMYLCASSFRNPLAGSTDTQYFGPGTRLTVL.

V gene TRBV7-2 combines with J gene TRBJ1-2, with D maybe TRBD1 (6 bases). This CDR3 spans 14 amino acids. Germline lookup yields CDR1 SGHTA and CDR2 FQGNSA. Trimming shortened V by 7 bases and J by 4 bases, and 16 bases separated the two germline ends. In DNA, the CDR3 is TGTGCCAGCACCCCGGTCACAGGGAGCTATGGCTACACCTTC. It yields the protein CASTPVTGSYGYTF.

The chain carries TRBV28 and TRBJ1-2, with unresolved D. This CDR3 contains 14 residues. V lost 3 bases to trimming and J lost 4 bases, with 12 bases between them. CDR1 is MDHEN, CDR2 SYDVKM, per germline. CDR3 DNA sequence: TGTGCCAGCAGTTTCCGAGGGCCGGTCTATGGCTACACCTTC. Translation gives CASSFRGPVYGYTF.

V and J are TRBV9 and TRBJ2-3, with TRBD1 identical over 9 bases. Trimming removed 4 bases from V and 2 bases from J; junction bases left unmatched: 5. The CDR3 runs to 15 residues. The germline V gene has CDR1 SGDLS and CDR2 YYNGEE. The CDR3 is CASSTGDRATDTQYF. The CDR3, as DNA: TGTGCCAGCAGCACAGGGGACAGGGCCACAGATACGCAGTATTTT.

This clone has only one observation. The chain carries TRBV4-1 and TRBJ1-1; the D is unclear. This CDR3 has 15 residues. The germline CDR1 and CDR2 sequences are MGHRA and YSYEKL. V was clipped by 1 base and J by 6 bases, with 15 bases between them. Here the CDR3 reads CASSQGIPGRAEAFF. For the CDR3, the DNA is TGCGCCAGCAGCCAAGGAATTCCGGGAAGGGCTGAAGCTTTCTTT.

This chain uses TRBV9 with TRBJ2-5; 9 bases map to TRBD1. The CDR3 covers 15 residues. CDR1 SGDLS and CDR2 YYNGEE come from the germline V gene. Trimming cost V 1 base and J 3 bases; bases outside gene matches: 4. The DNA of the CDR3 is TGTGCCAGCAGCGTACCGGGACAGGGAGAAGAGACCCAGTACTTC. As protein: CASSVPGQGEETQYF.

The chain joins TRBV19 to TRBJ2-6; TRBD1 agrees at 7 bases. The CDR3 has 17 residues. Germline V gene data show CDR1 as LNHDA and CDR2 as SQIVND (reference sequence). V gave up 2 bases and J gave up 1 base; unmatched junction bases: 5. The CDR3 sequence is CASSIKGGGSGANVLTF. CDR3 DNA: TGTGCCAGTAGTATAAAAGGGGGCGGGTCTGGGGCCAACGTCCTGACTTTC.

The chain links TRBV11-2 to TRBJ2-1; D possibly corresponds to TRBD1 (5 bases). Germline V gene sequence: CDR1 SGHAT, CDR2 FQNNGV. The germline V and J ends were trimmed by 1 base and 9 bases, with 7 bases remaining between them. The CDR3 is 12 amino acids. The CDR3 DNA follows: TGTGCCAGCAGCTTAGGGGGCGGTGAGCAGTTCTTC. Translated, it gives CASSLGGGEQFF. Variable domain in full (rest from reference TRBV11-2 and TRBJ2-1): EAGVAQSPRYKIIEKRQSVAFWCNPISGHATLYWYQQILGQGPKLLIQFQNNGVVDDSQLPKDRFSAERLKGVDSTLKIQPAKLEDSAVYLCASSLGGGEQFFGPGTRLTVL.

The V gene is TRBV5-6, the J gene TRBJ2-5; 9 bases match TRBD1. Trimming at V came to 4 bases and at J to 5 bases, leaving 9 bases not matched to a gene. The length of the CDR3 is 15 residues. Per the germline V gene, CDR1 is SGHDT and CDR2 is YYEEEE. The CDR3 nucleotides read TGTGCCAGCAGCCAGGACAGGGGTACCCTGGAGACCCAGTACTTC. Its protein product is CASSQDRGTLETQYF.

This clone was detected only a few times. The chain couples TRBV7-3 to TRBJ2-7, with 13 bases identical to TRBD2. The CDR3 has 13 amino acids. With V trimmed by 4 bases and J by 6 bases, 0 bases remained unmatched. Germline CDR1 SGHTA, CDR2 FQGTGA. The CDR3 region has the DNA TGTGCCAGCAGCTGGACTAGCGGGAGCGAGCAGTACTTC. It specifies CASSWTSGSEQYF. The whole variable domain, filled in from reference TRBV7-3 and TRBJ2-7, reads GAGVSQTPSNKVTEKGKYVELRCDPISGHTALYWYRQSLGQGPEFLIYFQGTGAADDSGLPNDRFFAVRPEGSVSTLKIQRTERGDSAVYLCASSWTSGSEQYFGPGTRLTVT.

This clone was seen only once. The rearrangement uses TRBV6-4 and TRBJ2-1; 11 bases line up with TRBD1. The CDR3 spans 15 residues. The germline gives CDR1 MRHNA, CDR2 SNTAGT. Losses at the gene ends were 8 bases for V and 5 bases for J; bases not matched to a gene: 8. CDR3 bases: TGTGCCAGCGGGGCCGGGACAGGGGGGAACAATGAGCAGTTCTTC. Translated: CASGAGTGGNNEQFF.

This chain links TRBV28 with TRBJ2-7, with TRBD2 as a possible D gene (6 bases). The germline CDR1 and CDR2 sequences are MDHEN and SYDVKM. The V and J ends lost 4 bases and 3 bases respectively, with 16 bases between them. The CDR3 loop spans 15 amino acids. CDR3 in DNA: TGTGCCAGCAGTTCGATCCTTCTGGAGGGCTACGAGCAGTACTTC. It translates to CASSSILLEGYEQYF.

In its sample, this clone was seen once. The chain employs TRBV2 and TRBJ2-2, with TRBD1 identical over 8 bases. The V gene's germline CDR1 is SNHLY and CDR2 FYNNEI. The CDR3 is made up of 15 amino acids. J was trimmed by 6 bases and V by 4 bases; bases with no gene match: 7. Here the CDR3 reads CASSVRQGRAGELFF. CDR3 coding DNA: TGTGCCAGCAGTGTGCGACAGGGGCGGGCCGGGGAGCTGTTTTTT.

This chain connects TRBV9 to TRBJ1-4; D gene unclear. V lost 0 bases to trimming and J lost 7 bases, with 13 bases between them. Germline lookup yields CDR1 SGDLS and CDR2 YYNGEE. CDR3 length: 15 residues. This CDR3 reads CASSVDGRVSEKLFF. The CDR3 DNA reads TGTGCCAGCAGCGTAGATGGGCGCGTGAGTGAAAAACTGTTTTTT. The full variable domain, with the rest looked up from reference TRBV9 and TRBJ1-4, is DSGVTQTPKHLITATGQRVTLRCSPRSGDLSVYWYQQSLDQGLQFLIQYYNGEERAKGNILERFSAQQFPDLHSELNLSSLELGDSALYFCASSVDGRVSEKLFFGSGTQLSVL.

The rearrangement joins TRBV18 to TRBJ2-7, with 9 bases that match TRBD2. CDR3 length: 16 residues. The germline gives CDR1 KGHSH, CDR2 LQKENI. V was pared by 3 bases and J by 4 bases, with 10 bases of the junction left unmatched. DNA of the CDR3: TGTGCCAGCTCACCGCTCATAGCGGGAGATTCGTACGAGCAGTACTTC. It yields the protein CASSPLIAGDSYEQYF.

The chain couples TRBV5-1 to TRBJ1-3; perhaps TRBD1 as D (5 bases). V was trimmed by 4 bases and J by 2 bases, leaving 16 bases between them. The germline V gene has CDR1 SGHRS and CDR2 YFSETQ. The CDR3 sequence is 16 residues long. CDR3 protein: CASSRGASIPGNTIYF. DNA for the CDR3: TGCGCCAGCAGCCGTGGGGCATCCATACCTGGAAACACCATATATTTT.